This TCR beta chain was recorded in a study of monozygotic twins with inflammatory bowel disease. CDR1 is DFQATT and CDR2 is SNEGSKA in the germline V gene (reference sequence). The CDR3 contains 15 residues. On this clonotype itself: Antigen unknown.

Each donor supplied 2 to 2.5 ml of blood. Study results and limitations: Compared with healthy co-twins, IBD patients showed reduced TCRbeta repertoire diversity by inverse Simpson.

Template switching was used to attach UMIs, which incorporated a 6-nucleotide sample barcode. TCRdb processed the 5' RACE reads again and assigns one entry to each CDR3 protein, with no DNA. This specimen shows some 100,000 distinct CDR3 sequences; the ten leading clones hold 9.5% to 15%. The clonotype comes from a human donor with ulcerative colitis or Crohn's disease, or a healthy co-twin of an affected twin (not recorded which). This chain uses TRBV20-1 with TRBJ2-7; TCRdb gives TRBD1 as the D gene, but with no DNA this cannot be confirmed. Sequencing was carried out using blood. CDR3 loop: CSARQGAPRLYEQYF.